These 7 T cell receptor beta chains were sequenced from one sample in a study of Ad26.COV2.S vaccination and SARS-CoV-2 variants. Clones were sequenced by immunoSEQ multiplex PCR, and TCRdb holds only the in-frame ones, with some missing. The sample shows over 90,000 clones, about 78% of them seen only once. Sequenced material: peripheral blood, taken after recovery from COVID-19. These receptors originate from a human donor who had recovered from COVID-19.

The chain combines TRBV14 with TRBJ1-5; 9 bases map to TRBD1. The V and J ends lost 4 bases and 0 bases, in that order; junction bases with no gene match: 13. CDR1 and CDR2 (germline): SGHDN, FVKESK. The CDR3 covers 19 residues. CDR3 in DNA: TGTGCCAGCAGCCTGTCCGGGACAGGGAAACTATATAGCAATCAGCCCCAGCATTTT. It yields the protein CASSLSGTGKLYSNQPQHF.

The rearrangement links TRBV6-6 to TRBJ1-5; 8 bases match TRBD1. This CDR3 has 14 residues. Trimming removed 1 base from V and 5 bases from J; junction bases left unmatched: 1. The germline V gene encodes CDR1 MNHNY and CDR2 SVGAGI (reference sequence). This chain's CDR3 is CASSYLTGDQPQHF. The DNA for the CDR3 is TGTGCCAGCAGTTACTTGACAGGGGATCAGCCCCAGCATTTT.

This chain connects TRBV9 to TRBJ2-7; TRBD1 matches 7 bases. The CDR3 consists of 15 residues. The V gene's germline CDR1 is SGDLS and CDR2 YYNGEE. V lost 2 bases to trimming and J lost 5 bases; unmatched junction nucleotides: 10. DNA for the CDR3: TGTGCCAGCAGCGTCCGACAGGGAACCCTTGACGAGCAGTACTTC. Encoded protein: CASSVRQGTLDEQYF.

The chain joins TRBV6-4 to TRBJ2-1, with 10 bases that match TRBD1. The J segment lost 9 bases and the V segment lost 3 bases, leaving 8 bases of the junction unmatched. CDR3 length: 15 amino acids. Germline CDR1 is MRHNA and CDR2 is SNTAGT. The CDR3: CASSEWGQGTSEQFF. CDR3 DNA: TGTGCCAGCAGTGAGTGGGGACAGGGGACTAGTGAGCAGTTCTTC.

The chain recombines TRBV10-2 with TRBJ1-1; D is perhaps TRBD1 (5 bases). CDR1 is WSHSY and CDR2 is SAAADI in the germline V gene. With 7 bases removed from V and 4 bases from J, the gap between germline ends came to 10 bases. The CDR3 is 12 residues long. The CDR3 here is CASNLGGTEAFF. Written as DNA, the CDR3 is TGCGCCAGCAATCTCGGGGGCACTGAAGCTTTCTTT.

This chain links TRBV5-5 with TRBJ1-2, with D tentatively TRBD1 (5 bases). Germline values: CDR1 SGHKS, CDR2 YYEKEE (reference sequence). The length of the CDR3 is 13 residues. V lost 4 bases and J lost 4, with 11 bases in between. The CDR3, as DNA: TGTGCCAGCAGCCGGGACGGATTCTATGGCTACACCTTC. Translated: CASSRDGFYGYTF.

V gene TRBV5-1 combines with J gene TRBJ2-4, with 10 bases fitting TRBD1. The CDR3 consists of 14 residues. CDR1 is SGHRS, CDR2 YFSETQ, per germline. J gave up 8 bases and V 4 bases, and 6 bases lay outside the gene matches. The CDR3 spells CASSMRTGGDIQYF. The CDR3 nucleotides read TGCGCCAGCAGCATGAGGACAGGGGGGGACATTCAGTACTTC.